This T cell receptor (beta chain) was sequenced for a study of CD8 T cell repertoires and HIV-1 epitope variants. Whole-study context: Equal numbers of autologous T cell-negative cells presented antigen to enriched T cells. 1M T cells were kept uncultured as a baseline.

Worth noting for this clone: Its antigen is not identified.

Clones were sequenced by immunoSEQ multiplex PCR, and TCRdb holds only the in-frame ones, with some missing. The sample has 6,100 or so clones; more than 65% are singletons. Germline CDR1 SGHRS, CDR2 YFSETQ. The CDR3 covers 17 residues. Unmatched junction bases numbered 12, after V lost 4 bases and J lost 2 bases. Sequencing was done on a sample of cultured CD8+ T cells derived from PBMCs. This clonotype was obtained from a male donor with HIV. The chain uses TRBV5-1 and TRBJ2-3; 8 positions match TRBD1. The CDR3 region is CASSPSGQGEFTDTQYF. The CDR3 DNA is TGCGCCAGCAGCCCATCTGGACAGGGCGAATTCACAGATACGCAGTATTTT.